This paragraph covers one TCR beta chain sequence. This sample was taken from a study of shared clonotypes between healthy human individuals. The repertoire was sequenced with immunoSEQ multiplex PCR; TCRdb's copy has only in-frame clones and lacks some. The sample records approximately 500,000 clones, less than 96% being singletons. V trimming: 4 bases; J trimming: 2 bases; junction bases outside the gene matches: 6. Germline CDR1 reads SGHAT; CDR2 reads FQNNGV. The CDR3 is 16 amino acids. This TCR was recovered from a woman in her 30s in good health. What was sequenced was naive CD4+ T cells sorted from blood. The subset here: CD45RA+ positively selected. V usage is TRBV11-2 and J usage is TRBJ2-1; the match to TRBD2 covers 9 bases. This CDR3 reads CASSSTGLAPYNEQFF. CDR3 nucleotide sequence: TGTGCCAGCAGCTCGACGGGACTAGCTCCCTACAATGAGCAGTTCTTC.